This T cell receptor beta chain came from a study of blood T cell repertoires in COVID-19. TCRdb keeps only in-frame clones here, not all; method: immunoSEQ multiplex PCR. Here the sample spans about 230,000 clones, around four fifths being singletons. The CDR3 length is 15 residues. Trimming cost V 0 bases and J 5 bases, with 14 bases left between them. CDR1 and CDR2 from the germline V gene are SGHDT and YYEEEE. The rearrangement links TRBV5-6 to TRBJ1-1; no firm D call. Specimen: peripheral blood. The clonotype originates from a woman aged 70-85 years with active or convalescent COVID-19. The CDR3 is CASSLEKQRWTEAFF. In nucleotides, the CDR3 is TGTGCCAGCAGCTTGGAGAAGCAACGATGGACTGAAGCTTTCTTT.